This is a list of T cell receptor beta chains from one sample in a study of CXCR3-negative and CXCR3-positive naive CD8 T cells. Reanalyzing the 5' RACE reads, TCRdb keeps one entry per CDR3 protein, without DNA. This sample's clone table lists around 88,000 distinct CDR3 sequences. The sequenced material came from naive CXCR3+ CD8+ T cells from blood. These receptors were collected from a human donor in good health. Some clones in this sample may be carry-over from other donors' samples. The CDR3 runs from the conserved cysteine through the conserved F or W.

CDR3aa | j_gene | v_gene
CASSQGTNTEAFF | TRBJ1-1 | TRBV6-4
CASSLLQNTEAFF | TRBJ1-1 | TRBV12-3/TRBV12-4
CASSLTGGLSYNEQFF | TRBJ2-1 | TRBV7-9
CSARGYMNTEAFF | TRBJ1-1 | TRBV20-1
CAWMAENSYEQYF | TRBJ2-7 | TRBV30
CASSLAATQYF | TRBJ2-5 | TRBV12-3/TRBV12-4
CSARAEVTNYGYTF | TRBJ1-2 | TRBV20-1
CASSSGWSTDTQYF | TRBJ2-3 | TRBV27
CASSQKIGGPMGYTGELFF | TRBJ2-2 | TRBV4-3
CSDFRGRSEQFF | TRBJ2-1 | TRBV29-1
CASSQGVSAGDTIYF | TRBJ1-3 | TRBV14
CATKGAPYEQYF | TRBJ2-7 | TRBV10-3
CASSVQGVSSYEQYF | TRBJ2-7 | TRBV7-9
CSVGGQGGNGELFF | TRBJ2-2 | TRBV29-1
CASILLLEGTEAFF | TRBJ1-1 | TRBV13
CASKASGGSTDTQYF | TRBJ2-3 | TRBV12-3/TRBV12-4
CASSVPVGPYEQYF | TRBJ2-7 | TRBV7-9
CASSLDRQGTYNEQFF | TRBJ2-1 | TRBV7-9
CASGGLLGGIDTQYF | TRBJ2-3 | TRBV12-3/TRBV12-4
CSVEGTGFTDTQYF | TRBJ2-3 | TRBV29-1
CASSPLQGEGNEQFF | TRBJ2-1 | TRBV18
CASSYSQGQFF | TRBJ2-1 | TRBV6-2/TRBV6-3